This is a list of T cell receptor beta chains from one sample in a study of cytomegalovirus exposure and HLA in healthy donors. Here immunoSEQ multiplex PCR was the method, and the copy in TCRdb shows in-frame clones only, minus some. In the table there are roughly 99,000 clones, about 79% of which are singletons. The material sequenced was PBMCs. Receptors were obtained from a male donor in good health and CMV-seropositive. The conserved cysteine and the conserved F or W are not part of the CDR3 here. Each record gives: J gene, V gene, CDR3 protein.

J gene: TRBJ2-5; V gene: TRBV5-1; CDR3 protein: ASSKWAGAQETQY
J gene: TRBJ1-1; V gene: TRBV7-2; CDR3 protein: ASSLVRELNTEAF
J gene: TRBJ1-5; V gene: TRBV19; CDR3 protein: ASSIGLQGVVNQPQH
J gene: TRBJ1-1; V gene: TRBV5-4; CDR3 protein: ASSNDRATEAF
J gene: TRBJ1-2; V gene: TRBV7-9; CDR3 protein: ASSTGTGDGYT
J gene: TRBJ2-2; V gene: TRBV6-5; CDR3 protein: ASSYSPRVVGELF
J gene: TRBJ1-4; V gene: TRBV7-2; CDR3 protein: ASSVDRGLREKLF
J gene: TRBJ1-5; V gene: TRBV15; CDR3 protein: ATSSPRDNYSNQPQH
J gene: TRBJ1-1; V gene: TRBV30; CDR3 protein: AWSVVTNTEAF
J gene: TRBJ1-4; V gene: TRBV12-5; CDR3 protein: ASGLHGEKLF
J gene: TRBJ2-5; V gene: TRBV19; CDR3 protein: ASSIGPETQY
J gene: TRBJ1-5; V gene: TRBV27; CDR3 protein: ASSLAGRSNQPQH
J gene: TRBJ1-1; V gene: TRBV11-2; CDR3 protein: ASSPQMNTEAF
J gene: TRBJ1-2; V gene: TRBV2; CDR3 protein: ASSAGQGANYGYT
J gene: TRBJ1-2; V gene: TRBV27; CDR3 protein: ASSLYRGHYGYT
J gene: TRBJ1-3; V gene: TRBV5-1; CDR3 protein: ASSQEALSGNTIY
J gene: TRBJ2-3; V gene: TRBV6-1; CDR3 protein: ASRGLAGGPNTQY
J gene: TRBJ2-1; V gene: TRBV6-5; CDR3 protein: ASSLDRSRNEQF
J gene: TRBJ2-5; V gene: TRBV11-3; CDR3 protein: ASSLRGLETQY
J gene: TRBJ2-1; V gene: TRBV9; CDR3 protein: ASSVLAGEYNEQF
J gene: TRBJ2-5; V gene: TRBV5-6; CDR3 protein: ASSWFNSVETQY
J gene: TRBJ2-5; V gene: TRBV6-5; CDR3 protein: ASSGGQGLETQY
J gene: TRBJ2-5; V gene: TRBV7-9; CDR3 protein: ASSLGSRQETQY
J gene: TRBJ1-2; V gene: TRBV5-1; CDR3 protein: ASSESGEAGYT
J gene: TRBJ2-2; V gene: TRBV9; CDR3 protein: ASTGLAGNTGELF
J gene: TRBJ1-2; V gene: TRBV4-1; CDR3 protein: ASSQAGQGGRGYT
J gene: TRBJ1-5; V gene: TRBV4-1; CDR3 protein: ASSQGQDMPQH
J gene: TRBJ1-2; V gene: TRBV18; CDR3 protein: ASSPAGWHGYT
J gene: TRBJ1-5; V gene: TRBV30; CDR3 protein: AWGLTSNQPQH
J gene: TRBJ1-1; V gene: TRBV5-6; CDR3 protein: ASSPEASLGDTEAF
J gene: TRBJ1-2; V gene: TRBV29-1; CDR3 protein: SVGGQGTNGYT
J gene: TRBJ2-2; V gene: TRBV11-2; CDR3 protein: ASSTLSGKTGELF
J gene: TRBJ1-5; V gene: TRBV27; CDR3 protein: ASSPRGGPYSNQPQH
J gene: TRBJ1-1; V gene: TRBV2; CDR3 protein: ASRLDSTNTEAF
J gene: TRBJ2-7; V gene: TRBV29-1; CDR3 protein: SVAGGSSYEQY